This TCR beta chain was recovered during a study of shared T cell receptors in the human thymus. Clones were sequenced by immunoSEQ multiplex PCR, and TCRdb holds only the in-frame ones, with some missing. Here the sample spans 550,000 to 800,000 clones, roughly 88% being singletons. This CDR3 is 12 amino acids long. Germline CDR1 is LNHDA and CDR2 is SQIVND (reference sequence). V lost 10 bases and J 6 bases, leaving 13 bases between the germline ends. The data also belong to a second study, concerning human thymus T cells. From that paper: Resections from corrective heart surgery provided thymus tissue.

The chain has TRBV19 and TRBJ2-1; a weak D match, TRBD1 (6 bases). The sample comprised thymocytes. The sequence was obtained from a girl under three years old with a congenital heart defect. The CDR3 sequence is CATLDRSNEQFF. The CDR3 DNA follows: TGTGCCACCCTAGACAGGAGCAATGAGCAGTTCTTC.